Listed below are T cell receptor beta chains from one sample, sequenced in a study of cytomegalovirus exposure and HLA in healthy donors. Repertoires were generated with immunoSEQ multiplex PCR, while TCRdb's copy carries only in-frame clones and drops some. The data show some 140,000 clones, roughly three quarters seen once. The sequencing sample was made of PBMCs. These receptors all stem from a female donor in good health and CMV-seronegative. The CDR3 runs from the conserved cysteine through the conserved F or W. D genes are given only for firm matches. Clone size is not always given. Where it is, it says once, few, many or a class for expanded clones.

size: .
V: TRBV21-1
J: TRBJ2-7
D: .
CDR3: CAITGQAYEQYF
DNA: TGTGCCATTACGGGACAGGCCTACGAGCAGTACTTC

size: .
V: TRBV21-1
J: TRBJ2-5
D: .
CDR3: CASSPRNHLARRKATQYF
DNA: TGTGCCAGCAGCCCCAGGAATCATCTGGCTCGGCGAAAGGCGACCCAGTACTTC

size: .
V: TRBV13
J: TRBJ2-7
D: TRBD1
CDR3: CASSLSGGQGSYEQYF
DNA: TGTGCCAGCAGCTTATCTGGAGGACAGGGCTCCTACGAGCAGTACTTC

size: once
V: TRBV30
J: TRBJ2-5
D: .
CDR3: CAWSYEGSETQYF
DNA: TGTGCCTGGAGTTACGAGGGATCAGAGACCCAGTACTTC

size: many
V: TRBV5-4
J: TRBJ1-2
D: TRBD1
CDR3: CASSLAGQGGYGYTF
DNA: TGTGCCAGCAGCTTGGCGGGACAGGGTGGCTATGGCTACACCTTC

size: .
V: TRBV9
J: TRBJ1-4
D: .
CDR3: CASSEGVGEKLFF
DNA: TGTGCCAGCAGTGAAGGGGTCGGTGAAAAACTGTTTTTT

size: few
V: TRBV2
J: TRBJ1-1
D: .
CDR3: CASMQTRGTEAFF
DNA: TGTGCCAGCATGCAGACCCGGGGCACTGAAGCTTTCTTT

size: .
V: TRBV11-3
J: TRBJ1-4
D: TRBD1
CDR3: CASSVGTGPSEKLFF
DNA: TGTGCCAGCAGCGTAGGGACAGGGCCGAGTGAAAAACTGTTTTTT

size: .
V: TRBV2
J: TRBJ2-2
D: .
CDR3: CASSDRVTGELFF
DNA: TGTGCCAGCAGTGACAGGGTAACCGGGGAGCTGTTTTTT

size: .
V: TRBV2
J: TRBJ1-1
D: TRBD1
CDR3: CASSVDRGKTEAFF
DNA: TGTGCCAGCAGCGTGGACAGGGGAAAAACTGAAGCTTTCTTT

size: .
V: TRBV9
J: TRBJ2-1
D: .
CDR3: CASSGPGTVAGITYNEQFF
DNA: TGTGCCAGCAGCGGACCCGGGACAGTAGCGGGAATTACCTACAATGAGCAGTTCTTC

size: once
V: TRBV5-5
J: TRBJ1-5
D: TRBD1
CDR3: CASSRTGNQPQHF
DNA: TGTGCCAGCAGCAGGACAGGGAATCAGCCCCAGCATTTT

size: .
V: TRBV19
J: TRBJ1-5
D: TRBD1
CDR3: CASVSDRAGQPQHF
DNA: TGTGCCAGTGTCTCAGACAGGGCGGGTCAGCCCCAGCATTTT

size: few
V: TRBV4-3
J: TRBJ2-7
D: TRBD2
CDR3: CASSQVLFASGGYEQYF
DNA: TGCGCCAGCAGCCAAGTCCTTTTTGCTAGCGGGGGCTACGAGCAGTACTTC

size: .
V: TRBV30
J: TRBJ2-6
D: .
CDR3: CAWSMPGGTGANVLTF
DNA: TGTGCCTGGTCAATGCCAGGGGGGACTGGGGCCAACGTCCTGACTTTC

size: .
V: TRBV30
J: TRBJ1-2
D: TRBD1
CDR3: CAWSATGQGPPYTF
DNA: TGTGCCTGGAGTGCCACGGGACAGGGTCCCCCTTACACCTTC

size: .
V: TRBV18
J: TRBJ1-3
D: TRBD1
CDR3: CASSPSGQGSGNTIYF
DNA: TGTGCCAGCTCACCATCGGGACAGGGCTCTGGAAACACCATATATTTT

size: .
V: TRBV30
J: TRBJ2-7
D: TRBD1
CDR3: CAWMADRGPNEQYF
DNA: TGTGCCTGGATGGCGGACAGGGGGCCCAACGAGCAGTACTTC

size: once
V: TRBV7-8
J: TRBJ2-7
D: TRBD2
CDR3: CASSTLAGPSSYEQYF
DNA: TGTGCCAGCAGCACCCTAGCGGGACCTTCATCCTACGAGCAGTACTTC

size: .
V: TRBV15
J: TRBJ1-4
D: .
CDR3: CATSREQGTEKLFF
DNA: TGTGCCACCAGCAGAGAGCAGGGAACGGAAAAACTGTTTTTT

size: .
V: TRBV7-2
J: TRBJ2-3
D: TRBD2
CDR3: CASSSRTSGRWSDTQYF
DNA: TGTGCCAGCAGCTCACGGACTAGCGGGAGATGGTCAGATACGCAGTATTTT

size: .
V: TRBV5-1
J: TRBJ2-3
D: .
CDR3: CASKALSADTQYF
DNA: TGCGCCAGCAAGGCGCTTAGCGCAGATACGCAGTATTTT

size: once
V: TRBV7-9
J: TRBJ2-1
D: .
CDR3: CASSPPAYNEQFF
DNA: TGTGCCAGCAGCCCTCCCGCCTACAATGAGCAGTTCTTC

size: .
V: TRBV25-1
J: TRBJ1-2
D: TRBD1
CDR3: CASSVPAGQGAYYGYTF
DNA: TGTGCCAGCAGCGTTCCGGCGGGACAGGGTGCCTATTATGGCTACACCTTC

size: .
V: TRBV5-6
J: TRBJ1-4
D: TRBD1
CDR3: CASSLRGRGEKLFF
DNA: TGTGCCAGCAGTTTAAGGGGGCGGGGTGAAAAACTGTTTTTT

size: .
V: TRBV30
J: TRBJ2-7
D: .
CDR3: CAWGTYEQYF
DNA: TGTGCCTGGGGCACCTACGAGCAGTACTTC

size: .
V: TRBV28
J: TRBJ1-2
D: .
CDR3: CASRMQGYGYTF
DNA: TGTGCCAGCAGAATGCAGGGGTATGGCTACACCTTC